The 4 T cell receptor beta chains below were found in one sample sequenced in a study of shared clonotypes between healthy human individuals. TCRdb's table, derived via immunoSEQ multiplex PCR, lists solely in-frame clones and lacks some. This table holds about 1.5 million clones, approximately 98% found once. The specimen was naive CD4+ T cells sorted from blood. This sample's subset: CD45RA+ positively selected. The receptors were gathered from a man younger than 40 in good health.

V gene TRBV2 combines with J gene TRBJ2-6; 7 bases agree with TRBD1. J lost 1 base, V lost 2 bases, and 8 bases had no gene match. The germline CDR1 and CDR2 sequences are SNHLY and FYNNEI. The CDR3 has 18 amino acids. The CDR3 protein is CASSEWDRPPSGANVLTF. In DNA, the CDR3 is TGTGCCAGCAGTGAATGGGACAGACCTCCTTCTGGGGCCAACGTCCTGACTTTC.

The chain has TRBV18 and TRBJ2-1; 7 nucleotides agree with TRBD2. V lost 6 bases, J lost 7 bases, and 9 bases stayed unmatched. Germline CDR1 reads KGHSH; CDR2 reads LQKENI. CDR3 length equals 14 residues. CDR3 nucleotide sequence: TGTGCCAGCTCCCCTAGGGTGCGGGAGAATGAGCAGTTCTTC. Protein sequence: CASSPRVRENEQFF.

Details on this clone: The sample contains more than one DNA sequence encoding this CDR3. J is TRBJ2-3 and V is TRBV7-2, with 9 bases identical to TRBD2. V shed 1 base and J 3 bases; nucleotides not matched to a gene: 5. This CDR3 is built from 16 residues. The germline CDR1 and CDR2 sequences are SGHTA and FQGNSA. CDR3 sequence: CASSLVGSGGTDTQYF. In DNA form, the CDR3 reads TGTGCCAGCAGCTTAGTTGGTAGCGGGGGAACAGATACGCAGTATTTT. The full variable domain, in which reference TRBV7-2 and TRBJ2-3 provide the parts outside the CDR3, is GAGVSQSPSNKVTEKGKDVELRCDPISGHTALYWYRQSLGQGLEFLIYFQGNSAPDKSGLPSDRFSAERTGGSVSTLTIQRTQQEDSAVYLCASSLVGSGGTDTQYFGPGTRLTVL.

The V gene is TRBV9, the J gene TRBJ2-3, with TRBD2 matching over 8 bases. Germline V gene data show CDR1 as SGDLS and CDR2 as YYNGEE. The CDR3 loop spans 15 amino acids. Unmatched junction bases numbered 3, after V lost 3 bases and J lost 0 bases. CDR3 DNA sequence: TGTGCCAGCAGCGCCAGACTAGCGAGCACAGATACGCAGTATTTT. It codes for CASSARLASTDTQYF.